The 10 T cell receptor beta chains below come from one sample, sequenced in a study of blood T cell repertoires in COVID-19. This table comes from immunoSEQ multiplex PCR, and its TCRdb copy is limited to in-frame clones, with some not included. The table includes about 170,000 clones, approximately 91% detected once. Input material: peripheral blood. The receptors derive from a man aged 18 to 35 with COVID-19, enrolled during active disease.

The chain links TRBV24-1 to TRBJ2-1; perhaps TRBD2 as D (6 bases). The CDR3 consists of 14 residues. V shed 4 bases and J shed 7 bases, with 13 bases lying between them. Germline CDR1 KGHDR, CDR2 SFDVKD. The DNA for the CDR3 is TGTGCCACCAGTGACCTTGCACGGGGGAATGAGCAGTTCTTC. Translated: CATSDLARGNEQFF.

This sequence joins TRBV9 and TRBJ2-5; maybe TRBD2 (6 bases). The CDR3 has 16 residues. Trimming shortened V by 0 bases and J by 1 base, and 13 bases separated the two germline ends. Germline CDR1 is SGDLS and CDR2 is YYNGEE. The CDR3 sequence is CASSVDGGGTQETQYF. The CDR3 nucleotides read TGTGCCAGCAGCGTAGATGGGGGAGGTACCCAAGAGACCCAGTACTTC.

CDR3 amino acids: CASSLGRGYGYTF. The CDR3 nucleotides read TGTGCCAGCAGCTTAGGTCGGGGCTATGGCTACACCTTC. This rearrangement joins TRBV13 to TRBJ1-2, with D hard to call. V lost 0 bases and J 4 bases, leaving 6 bases between the germline ends. The CDR3 is 13 residues long. Germline CDR1 is PRHDT and CDR2 is FYEKMQ (reference sequence).

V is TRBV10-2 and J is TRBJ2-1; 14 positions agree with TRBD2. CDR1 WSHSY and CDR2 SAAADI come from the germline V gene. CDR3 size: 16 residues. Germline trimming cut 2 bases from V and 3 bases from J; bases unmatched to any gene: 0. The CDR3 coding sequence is TGCGCCAGCAGTGAGGGACTAGCGGGAGGCTACAATGAGCAGTTCTTC. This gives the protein CASSEGLAGGYNEQFF.

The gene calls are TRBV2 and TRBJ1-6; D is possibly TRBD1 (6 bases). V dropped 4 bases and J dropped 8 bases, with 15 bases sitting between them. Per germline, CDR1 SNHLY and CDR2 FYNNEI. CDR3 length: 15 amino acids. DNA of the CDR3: TGTGCCAGCAGTGGTCCAGGGGTTGATGATTCACCCCTCCACTTT. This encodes CASSGPGVDDSPLHF. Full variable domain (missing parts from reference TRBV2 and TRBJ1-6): EPEVTQTPSHQVTQMGQEVILRCVPISNHLYFYWYRQILGQKVEFLVSFYNNEISEKSEIFDDQFSVERPDGSNFTLKIRSTKLEDSAMYFCASSGPGVDDSPLHFGNGTRLTVT.

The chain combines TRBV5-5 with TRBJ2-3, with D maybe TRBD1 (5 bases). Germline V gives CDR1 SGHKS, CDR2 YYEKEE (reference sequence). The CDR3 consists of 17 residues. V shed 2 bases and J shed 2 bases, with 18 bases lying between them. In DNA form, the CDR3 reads TGTGCCAGCAGCTTAGGGCCCCATGGCAGGGCCACAGATACGCAGTATTTT. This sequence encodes CASSLGPHGRATDTQYF.

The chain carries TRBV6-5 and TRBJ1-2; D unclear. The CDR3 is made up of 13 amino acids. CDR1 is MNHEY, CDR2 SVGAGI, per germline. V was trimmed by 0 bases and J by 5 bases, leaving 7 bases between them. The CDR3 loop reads CASSYSSSYGYTF. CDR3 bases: TGTGCCAGCAGTTACTCGAGTTCATATGGCTACACCTTC.

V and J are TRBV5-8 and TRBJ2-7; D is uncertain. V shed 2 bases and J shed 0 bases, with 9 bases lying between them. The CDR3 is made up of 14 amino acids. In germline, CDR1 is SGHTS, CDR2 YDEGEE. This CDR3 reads CASSFHLGSYEQYF. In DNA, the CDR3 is TGTGCCAGCAGCTTTCATCTCGGCTCCTACGAGCAGTACTTC.

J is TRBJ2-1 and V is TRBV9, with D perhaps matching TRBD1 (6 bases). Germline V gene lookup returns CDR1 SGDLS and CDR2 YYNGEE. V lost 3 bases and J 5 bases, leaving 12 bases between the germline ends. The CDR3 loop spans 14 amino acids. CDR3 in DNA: TGTGCCAGCAGCGGTTGGACAGTGAACAATGAGCAGTTCTTC. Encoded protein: CASSGWTVNNEQFF.

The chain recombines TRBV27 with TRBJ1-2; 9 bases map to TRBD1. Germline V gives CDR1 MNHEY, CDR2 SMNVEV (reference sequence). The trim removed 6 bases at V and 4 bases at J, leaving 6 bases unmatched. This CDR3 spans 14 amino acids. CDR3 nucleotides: TGTGCCAGCAGCGCGACAGGGGGTGGCTATGGCTACACCTTC. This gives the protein CASSATGGGYGYTF.